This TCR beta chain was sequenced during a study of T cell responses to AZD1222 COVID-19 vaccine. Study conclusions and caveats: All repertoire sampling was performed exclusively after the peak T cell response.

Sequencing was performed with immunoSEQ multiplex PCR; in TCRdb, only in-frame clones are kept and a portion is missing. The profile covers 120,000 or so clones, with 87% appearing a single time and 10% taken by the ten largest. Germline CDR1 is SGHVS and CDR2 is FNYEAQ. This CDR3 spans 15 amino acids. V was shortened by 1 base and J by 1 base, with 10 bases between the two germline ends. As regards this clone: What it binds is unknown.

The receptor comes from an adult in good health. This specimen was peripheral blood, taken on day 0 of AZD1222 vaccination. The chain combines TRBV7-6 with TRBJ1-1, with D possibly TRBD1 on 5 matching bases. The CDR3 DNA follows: TGTGCCAGCAGCTTAGTCGGGGGGACGAACACTGAAGCTTTCTTT. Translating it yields CASSLVGGTNTEAFF.